This is a list of T cell receptor beta chains from one sample in a study of shared clonotypes between healthy human individuals. Some clones are missing from TCRdb's copy, which holds only in-frame ones; the method was immunoSEQ multiplex PCR. Of millions of clones in the sample, 85% to 95% were seen once. The specimen was naive CD4+ T cells sorted from blood. The source of these receptors is a man aged 18 to 29 in good health. CDR3s include the opening cysteine and the closing phenylalanine or tryptophan. D genes are given only for firm matches. The size entry is marked missing in some rows and otherwise reads once, few, many or a size class.

clone size: .; J gene: TRBJ2-2; V gene: TRBV6-5; D gene: TRBD1; CDR3 DNA: TGTGCCTCTCACAGGGGGCTGTCCGGGGAGCTGTTTTTT; CDR3 protein: CASHRGLSGELFF
clone size: .; J gene: TRBJ2-7; V gene: TRBV7-7; D gene: .; CDR3 DNA: TGTGCTAGCACCCCGGGCCACGACTTCTACGAGCAGTACTTC; CDR3 protein: CASTPGHDFYEQYF
clone size: .; J gene: TRBJ1-1; V gene: TRBV30; D gene: TRBD1; CDR3 DNA: TGTGCCTGGAGTGTTCGACAGGGGGCGAATGCTTTCTTT; CDR3 protein: CAWSVRQGANAFF
clone size: .; J gene: TRBJ2-7; V gene: TRBV6-1; D gene: .; CDR3 DNA: TGTGCCGGAAAGGAGGGGCCCTCCCGCGGGGAGCAGTACTTC; CDR3 protein: CAGKEGPSRGEQYF
clone size: .; J gene: TRBJ2-5; V gene: TRBV6-5; D gene: .; CDR3 DNA: TGTGCCAGCACCAGGGGGGGCCTGGAGACCCAGTACTTC; CDR3 protein: CASTRGGLETQYF
clone size: .; J gene: TRBJ1-5; V gene: TRBV18; D gene: .; CDR3 DNA: TGTGCCAGCTCACCACCCAACGGGGGACAGCCCCAGCATTTT; CDR3 protein: CASSPPNGGQPQHF
clone size: once; J gene: TRBJ2-3; V gene: TRBV30; D gene: TRBD2; CDR3 DNA: TGTGCCTGGAGTAAGGGACTAGCGACCTACACAGATACGCAGTATTTT; CDR3 protein: CAWSKGLATYTDTQYF
clone size: .; J gene: TRBJ1-1; V gene: TRBV5-1; D gene: TRBD1; CDR3 DNA: TGCGCCAGCAGCCCGGGACAGTTCAACACTGAAGCTTTCTTT; CDR3 protein: CASSPGQFNTEAFF
clone size: .; J gene: TRBJ2-3; V gene: TRBV10-3; D gene: TRBD1; CDR3 DNA: TGTGCCATCAATACGGGACAGGGGGTCACAGATACGCAGTATTTT; CDR3 protein: CAINTGQGVTDTQYF
clone size: .; J gene: TRBJ2-3; V gene: TRBV10-3; D gene: TRBD1; CDR3 DNA: TGTGCCATCAGCCAACAGGGGTACGGCACAGATACGCAGTATTTT; CDR3 protein: CAISQQGYGTDTQYF
clone size: .; J gene: TRBJ2-2; V gene: TRBV11-3; D gene: .; CDR3 DNA: TGTGCCAGCAGCCAAACTTTATACACCGGGGAGCTGTTTTTT; CDR3 protein: CASSQTLYTGELFF
clone size: .; J gene: TRBJ2-7; V gene: TRBV7-9; D gene: .; CDR3 DNA: TGTGCCAGCAGCCTTTCCGGCGGCTACGAGCAGTACTTC; CDR3 protein: CASSLSGGYEQYF
clone size: .; J gene: TRBJ2-3; V gene: TRBV5-6; D gene: .; CDR3 DNA: TGTGCCAGCAATCCCGGCCCCGGGGAAGGAGATACGCAGTATTTT; CDR3 protein: CASNPGPGEGDTQYF
clone size: .; J gene: TRBJ2-3; V gene: TRBV18; D gene: TRBD1; CDR3 DNA: TGTGCCAGCTCACCACTACCGGGACAGGTCACAGATACGCAGTATTTT; CDR3 protein: CASSPLPGQVTDTQYF
clone size: .; J gene: TRBJ1-3; V gene: TRBV6-1; D gene: .; CDR3 DNA: TGTGCCAGCAGTGAAGCGGGGGGAGCGGGGGCCAATGGAAACACCATATATTTT; CDR3 protein: CASSEAGGAGANGNTIYF
clone size: .; J gene: TRBJ2-7; V gene: TRBV28; D gene: .; CDR3 DNA: TGTGCCAGCAGTCCCGGGGACACCGTGGAGCAGTACTTC; CDR3 protein: CASSPGDTVEQYF
clone size: .; J gene: TRBJ1-2; V gene: TRBV7-9; D gene: .; CDR3 DNA: TGTGCCAGCAGCTTAGCGGGGGAGATCTATGGCTACACCTTC; CDR3 protein: CASSLAGEIYGYTF
clone size: .; J gene: TRBJ1-5; V gene: TRBV9; D gene: .; CDR3 DNA: TGTGCCAGCAGCGAAGGTCCGGAGCCCAGCAATCAGCCCCAGCATTTT; CDR3 protein: CASSEGPEPSNQPQHF
clone size: .; J gene: TRBJ1-1; V gene: TRBV10-3; D gene: .; CDR3 DNA: TGTGCCATCAGCGTAAGGATGGGGTCTGAAGCTTTCTTT; CDR3 protein: CAISVRMGSEAFF
clone size: .; J gene: TRBJ1-4; V gene: TRBV5-1; D gene: .; CDR3 DNA: TGCGCCAGCAGCTTGGTCCCTAATGAAAAACTGTTTTTT; CDR3 protein: CASSLVPNEKLFF
clone size: few; J gene: TRBJ2-2; V gene: TRBV27; D gene: .; CDR3 DNA: TGTGCCAGCAGTCCCCGGGTAGCGAACACCGGGGAGCTGTTTTTT; CDR3 protein: CASSPRVANTGELFF
clone size: .; J gene: TRBJ2-7; V gene: TRBV10-3; D gene: TRBD2; CDR3 DNA: TGTGCCATCAGTGAGCGAGGGACTAGCACCTACGAGCAGTACTTC; CDR3 protein: CAISERGTSTYEQYF
clone size: .; J gene: TRBJ2-3; V gene: TRBV30; D gene: .; CDR3 DNA: TGTGCCTGGTCGGACCAGATCCCAGATACGCAGTATTTT; CDR3 protein: CAWSDQIPDTQYF
clone size: .; J gene: TRBJ1-6; V gene: TRBV4-1; D gene: TRBD1; CDR3 DNA: TGCGCCAGCAGCCCCACCCCGGGACAGGGAAATTCACCCCTCCACTTT; CDR3 protein: CASSPTPGQGNSPLHF
clone size: .; J gene: TRBJ2-2; V gene: TRBV19; D gene: TRBD1; CDR3 DNA: TGTGCCAGTAGTACAGGACAGGTTCTTGGCGGGGAGCTGTTTTTT; CDR3 protein: CASSTGQVLGGELFF
clone size: .; J gene: TRBJ2-2; V gene: TRBV30; D gene: .; CDR3 DNA: TGTGCCTGGAGGGTCTCCCTAGGGGCCGGGGAGCTGTTTTTT; CDR3 protein: CAWRVSLGAGELFF
clone size: .; J gene: TRBJ1-2; V gene: TRBV6-5; D gene: .; CDR3 DNA: TGTGCCAGCAGTTACACGGATTCCGGCGGCTACACCTTC; CDR3 protein: CASSYTDSGGYTF
clone size: .; J gene: TRBJ2-7; V gene: TRBV28; D gene: TRBD1; CDR3 DNA: TGTGCCAGCAGGCCGCGAGGACAGGGGACCTACGAGCAGTACTTC; CDR3 protein: CASRPRGQGTYEQYF
clone size: .; J gene: TRBJ2-7; V gene: TRBV6-5; D gene: TRBD1; CDR3 DNA: TGTGCCAGCAGTTCCCCGACAGGGACCAGTTACGAGCAGTACTTC; CDR3 protein: CASSSPTGTSYEQYF
clone size: .; J gene: TRBJ2-4; V gene: TRBV5-4; D gene: .; CDR3 DNA: TGTGCCAGCAGCCCGAACAGGGAAAGGAACATTCAGTACTTC; CDR3 protein: CASSPNRERNIQYF
clone size: .; J gene: TRBJ2-3; V gene: TRBV30; D gene: .; CDR3 DNA: TGTGCCTGGAGTGTAGGGCCCACACTCGATACGCAGTATTTT; CDR3 protein: CAWSVGPTLDTQYF
clone size: .; J gene: TRBJ2-7; V gene: TRBV11-3; D gene: TRBD2; CDR3 DNA: TGTGCCAGCACCGCCCGGACTAGCGGGAGATACGAGCAGTACTTC; CDR3 protein: CASTARTSGRYEQYF
clone size: .; J gene: TRBJ1-4; V gene: TRBV5-1; D gene: .; CDR3 DNA: TGCGCCAGCAGCCCCACGGTGGGAAGCGAAAAACTGTTTTTT; CDR3 protein: CASSPTVGSEKLFF
clone size: .; J gene: TRBJ2-5; V gene: TRBV5-6; D gene: TRBD1; CDR3 DNA: TGTGCCAGCAGCCCCGGGGGGACAGGGGGTGAGACCCAGTACTTC; CDR3 protein: CASSPGGTGGETQYF
clone size: .; J gene: TRBJ2-7; V gene: TRBV11-2; D gene: TRBD1; CDR3 DNA: TGTGCCAGCAGCTCAATGGCCGGGACAGGGTCCTACGAGCAGTACTTC; CDR3 protein: CASSSMAGTGSYEQYF
clone size: .; J gene: TRBJ1-3; V gene: TRBV30; D gene: .; CDR3 DNA: TGTGCCTGGAGTGCCCCCTTCGTGGGGAGCTCTGGAAACACCATATATTTT; CDR3 protein: CAWSAPFVGSSGNTIYF
clone size: .; J gene: TRBJ2-3; V gene: TRBV27; D gene: TRBD2; CDR3 DNA: TGTGCCAGCAGCAGATCACTAGCGGGAACAGATACGCAGTATTTT; CDR3 protein: CASSRSLAGTDTQYF
clone size: .; J gene: TRBJ1-1; V gene: TRBV2; D gene: .; CDR3 DNA: TGTGCCAGCAGGCCAGAGGGGGGCGCTGAAGCTTTCTTT; CDR3 protein: CASRPEGGAEAFF
clone size: .; J gene: TRBJ2-5; V gene: TRBV6-1; D gene: TRBD1; CDR3 DNA: TGTGCCAGCAGTGACGACAGGGGGCCGTCAGAGACCCAGTACTTC; CDR3 protein: CASSDDRGPSETQYF
clone size: .; J gene: TRBJ2-5; V gene: TRBV18; D gene: .; CDR3 DNA: TGTGCCAGCTCACCTAGCCTTCAAGAGACCCAGTACTTC; CDR3 protein: CASSPSLQETQYF
clone size: .; J gene: TRBJ1-1; V gene: TRBV28; D gene: .; CDR3 DNA: TGTGCCAGCAGTTTATGGGACAAAAACACTGAAGCTTTCTTT; CDR3 protein: CASSLWDKNTEAFF
clone size: .; J gene: TRBJ1-6; V gene: TRBV6-4; D gene: TRBD1; CDR3 DNA: TGTGCCAGCAGTGACTCCCTTTGGGGACAGGGGATCGGGCAATCTAATTCACCCCTCCACTTT; CDR3 protein: CASSDSLWGQGIGQSNSPLHF
clone size: .; J gene: TRBJ2-7; V gene: TRBV28; D gene: .; CDR3 DNA: TGTGCCAGCAGTTGGACCTACGAGCAGTACTTC; CDR3 protein: CASSWTYEQYF
clone size: .; J gene: TRBJ1-1; V gene: TRBV5-6; D gene: TRBD1; CDR3 DNA: TGTGCCAGCAGCGGGACAGGACCCGAAGCTTTCTTT; CDR3 protein: CASSGTGPEAFF
clone size: .; J gene: TRBJ2-7; V gene: TRBV7-3; D gene: .; CDR3 DNA: TGTGCCAGCAGCTCCTCCCCTGGCAGTCCGATCGACGAGCAGTACTTC; CDR3 protein: CASSSSPGSPIDEQYF
clone size: once; J gene: TRBJ2-7; V gene: TRBV7-3; D gene: TRBD1; CDR3 DNA: TGTGCCAGCAGCCCGACAGGGAGCTCCTACGAGCAGTACTTC; CDR3 protein: CASSPTGSSYEQYF
clone size: .; J gene: TRBJ2-3; V gene: TRBV5-4; D gene: TRBD2; CDR3 DNA: TGTGCCAGTGCCGGGACTAGCGCCCCGGGAGATACGCAGTATTTT; CDR3 protein: CASAGTSAPGDTQYF
clone size: .; J gene: TRBJ2-7; V gene: TRBV6-5; D gene: .; CDR3 DNA: TGTGCCAGCAGTTACGGGGCTAGCGCGATCTACGAGCAGTACTTC; CDR3 protein: CASSYGASAIYEQYF